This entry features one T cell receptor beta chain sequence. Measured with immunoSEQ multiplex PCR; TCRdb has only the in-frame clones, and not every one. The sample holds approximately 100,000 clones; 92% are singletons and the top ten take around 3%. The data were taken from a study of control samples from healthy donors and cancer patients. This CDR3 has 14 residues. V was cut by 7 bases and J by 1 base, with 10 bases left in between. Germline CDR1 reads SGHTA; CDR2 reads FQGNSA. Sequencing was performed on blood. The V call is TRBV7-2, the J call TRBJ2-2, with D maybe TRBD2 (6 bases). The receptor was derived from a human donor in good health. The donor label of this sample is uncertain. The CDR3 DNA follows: TGTGCCAGCAAACGGCGGGGGAACACCGGGGAGCTGTTTTTT. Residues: CASKRRGNTGELFF.